Here is one T cell receptor beta chain with its context. As processed by the authors: Estimates of nucleated cell counts were drawn from the amplification of reference gene primers. Measured with immunoSEQ multiplex PCR; TCRdb has only the in-frame clones, and not every one. V, J and clone size are those of that table, while D and trimming were read from the DNA. The table shows over 35,000 clones, with roughly nine tenths occurring only once. The sample is drawn from a study of blood T cell repertoires in COVID-19. For the study at large: Acute-phase and convalescent COVID-19 samples originated in the United States, Italy and Spain. Nucleic acid was either cDNA or gDNA, and it came from T cells, B-cell-depleted T cells, or PBMCs.

The source of this sequence is a man between 65 and 85 years old with active COVID-19. The source material was peripheral blood.

The CDR3 region is CASSLVPDRGRADTQYF. CDR3 sequence (DNA): TGTGCCAGCAGCTTAGTCCCTGACAGGGGGCGCGCAGATACGCAGTATTTT. The chain uses TRBV7-6 and TRBJ2-3; 10 bases agree with TRBD1. The CDR3 has 17 residues. V shed 1 base and J 4 bases; nucleotides not matched to a gene: 8. CDR1 and CDR2 (germline): SGHVS, FNYEAQ.